This T cell receptor beta chain was recorded in a study of shared clonotypes between healthy human individuals. The study, taken as a whole, reports: Sequencing depth was expected to affect clonotype sharing among donors.

The CDR3 length is 12 residues. V lost 5 bases and J lost 11, with 16 bases in between. The germline V gene has CDR1 SGHRS and CDR2 YFSETQ. Comment on this clone: The antigen is undetermined.

Libraries were prepared by immunoSEQ multiplex PCR; TCRdb keeps only in-frame clonotypes and omits some of them. This table has 2 million to 2.5 million clones, 95% appearing once. The specimen sequenced was naive CD4+ T cells sorted from blood. Subset reported: CD45RA+ positively selected. V gene TRBV5-1 combines with J gene TRBJ2-5; TRBD2 might be the D (5 bases). This TCR was sampled from a man aged 18 to 35 in good health. CDR3 coding DNA: TGCGCCAGCAGTTCGGACTCCCTGCATCAGTACTTC. Residues: CASSSDSLHQYF.